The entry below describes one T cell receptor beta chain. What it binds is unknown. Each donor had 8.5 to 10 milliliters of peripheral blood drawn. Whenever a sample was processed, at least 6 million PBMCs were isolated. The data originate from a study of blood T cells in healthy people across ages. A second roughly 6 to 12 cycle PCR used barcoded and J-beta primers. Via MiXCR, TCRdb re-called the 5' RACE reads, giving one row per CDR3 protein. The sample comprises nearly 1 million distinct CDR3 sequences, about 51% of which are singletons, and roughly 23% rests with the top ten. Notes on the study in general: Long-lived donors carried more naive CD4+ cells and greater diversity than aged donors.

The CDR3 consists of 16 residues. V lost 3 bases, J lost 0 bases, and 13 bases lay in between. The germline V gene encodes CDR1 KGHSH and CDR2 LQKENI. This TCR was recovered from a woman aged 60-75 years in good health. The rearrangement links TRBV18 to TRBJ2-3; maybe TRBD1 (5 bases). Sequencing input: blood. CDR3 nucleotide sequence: TGTGCCAGCTCACCGCAAGGGGCTTCAAGCACAGATACGCAGTATTTT. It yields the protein CASSPQGASSTDTQYF.